This T cell receptor (beta chain) was identified in a study of T-cell reconstitution after alpha-beta-depleted transplantation in children. Study observations and caveats: There were some patients whose high TCRbeta diversity at day 60 came from surviving recipient T cells and thymic progenitors.

This clonotype was counted at least ten times. The antigen is undetermined. The CDR3 consists of 11 residues. V was pared by 3 bases and J by 6 bases, with 4 bases between. As it was prepared, the TCRbeta library received unique molecular identifiers. TCRdb fed the PCR reads into MiXCR, producing one record per CDR3 protein. This sample has hundreds of thousands of distinct CDR3 sequences, with about 25% found just once. This chain links TRBV12-3 or TRBV12-4 with TRBJ2-3; no reliable D call. The source was PBMCs, collected before TCRalphabeta/CD19-depleted stem cell transplant. The clonotype comes from a girl aged 2-15 years with Fanconi anemia, due to receive a stem cell transplant. The CDR3 here is CASSFWDTQYF. The CDR3 bases are TGTGCCAGCAGTTTTTGGGATACGCAGTATTTT.